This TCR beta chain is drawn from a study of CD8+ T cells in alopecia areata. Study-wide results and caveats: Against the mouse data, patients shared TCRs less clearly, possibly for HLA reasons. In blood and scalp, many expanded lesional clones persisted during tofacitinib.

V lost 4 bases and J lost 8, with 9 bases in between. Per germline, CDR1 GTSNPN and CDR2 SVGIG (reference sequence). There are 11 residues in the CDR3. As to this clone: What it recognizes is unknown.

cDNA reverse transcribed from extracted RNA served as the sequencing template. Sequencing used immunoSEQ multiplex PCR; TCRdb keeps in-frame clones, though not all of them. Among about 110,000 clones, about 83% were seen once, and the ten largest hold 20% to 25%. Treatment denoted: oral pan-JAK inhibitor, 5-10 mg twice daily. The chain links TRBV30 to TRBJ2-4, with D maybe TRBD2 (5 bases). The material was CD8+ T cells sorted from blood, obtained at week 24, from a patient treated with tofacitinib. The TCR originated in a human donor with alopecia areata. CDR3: CAWNAGDIQYF. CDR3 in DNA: TGTGCCTGGAACGCGGGCGACATTCAGTACTTC. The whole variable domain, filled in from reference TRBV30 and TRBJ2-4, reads SQTIHQWPATLVQPVGSPLSLECTVEGTSNPNLYWYRQAAGRGLQLLFYSVGIGQISSEVPQNLSASRPQDRQFILSSKKLLLSDSGFYLCAWNAGDIQYFGAGTRLSVL.